This TCR beta chain was captured in a study of T cells expressing NK-cell markers. The wider study: Most of the eight sequenced donors tested HCMV-seropositive; one tested seronegative.

Notes on the study in general: NKG2C+ dominant clonotype frequencies in 5 or 6 donors were about 1.0-7.0% of CD8+ T cells. What remained unclear was the HCMV specificity of expanded NKG2C+ T cell clones.

About this clonotype itself: Antigen specificity is unknown.

Scientists made TCR beta cDNA using 5'RACE template switching with UMIs. Following a re-call of the 5' RACE reads, TCRdb has one entry per CDR3 protein and lacks DNA. The sample table includes 200,000 to 300,000 distinct CDR3 sequences. The CDR3 spans 15 residues. From germline, CDR1 is MNHEY and CDR2 SMNVEV (reference sequence). The specimen sequenced was blood T cells: a sorted CD56 or NKG2C T cell subset, CD4+ or CD8+ T cells, or bulk PBMC T cells (not recorded which). This clonotype originated in a woman between 18 and 70 years old in good health. This rearrangement joins TRBV27 to TRBJ2-7; TCRdb's D gene call, TRBD2, goes unchecked for lack of DNA. CDR3 sequence: CASSFRLAVPYEQYF.